The rows below give T cell receptor beta chains drawn from one sample of a study of cytotoxic CD8 clonotypes in ibrutinib-treated CLL. Repertoires were generated with immunoSEQ multiplex PCR, while TCRdb's copy carries only in-frame clones and drops some. This table holds tens of thousands of clones, roughly 57% found once. The sample here was PBMCs, taken after 12 months of ibrutinib treatment. The receptor source for this set is a human donor with chronic lymphocytic leukemia. The CDR3 runs from the conserved cysteine through the conserved F or W. The D gene is left open where the match is weak. Clone size is shown for a subset of rows, as once, few, many or a class of expanded clone.

J gene,D gene,clone size,V gene,CDR3 protein,CDR3 DNA
TRBJ1-5,.,many,TRBV5-1,CASSLAGVGNQPQHF,TGCGCCAGCAGCTTGGCCGGGGTAGGCAATCAGCCCCAGCATTTT
TRBJ2-7,.,.,TRBV6-6,CASSYSRGASSYEQYF,TGTGCCAGCAGTTACTCCAGGGGGGCTAGCTCCTACGAGCAGTACTTC
TRBJ1-5,.,.,TRBV6-1,CASSEIQPQHF,TGTGCCAGCAGTGAAATTCAGCCCCAGCATTTT
TRBJ2-3,.,medium-sized,TRBV5-1,CASSFSADTQYF,TGCGCCAGCAGCTTCTCAGCAGATACGCAGTATTTT
TRBJ2-3,TRBD1,.,TRBV19,CASSRDRATDTQYF,TGTGCCAGTAGTCGGGACAGGGCGACAGATACGCAGTATTTT
TRBJ1-5,.,few,TRBV6-5,CASSSGDLGNQPQHF,TGTGCCAGCAGTTCAGGGGATCTAGGCAATCAGCCCCAGCATTTT
TRBJ1-5,TRBD1,.,TRBV19,CASRPLTGDAYSNQPQHF,TGTGCCAGTAGACCGCTAACAGGGGACGCCTATAGCAATCAGCCCCAGCATTTT
TRBJ1-5,.,many,TRBV2,CASSGGLAQHF,TGTGCCAGCAGCGGGGGGTTAGCCCAGCATTTT
TRBJ1-5,TRBD1,few,TRBV6-1,CASRTGAGNQPQHF,TGTGCCAGCAGAACAGGGGCGGGCAATCAGCCCCAGCATTTT
TRBJ1-2,.,.,TRBV6-5,CASSEDRIYGYTF,TGTGCCAGCAGCGAAGACAGGATCTATGGCTACACCTTC
TRBJ1-1,.,.,TRBV10-3,CAISLDGGRNEAFF,TGTGCCATCAGTCTCGATGGAGGGCGAAATGAAGCTTTCTTT
TRBJ1-3,.,.,TRBV14,CASSQSGISGNTIYF,TGTGCCAGCAGCCAATCCGGTATCTCTGGAAACACCATATATTTT
TRBJ2-2,.,once,TRBV5-8,CASSAGQLFGELFF,TGTGCCAGCAGCGCGGGACAGCTTTTCGGGGAGCTGTTTTTT
TRBJ2-1,.,many,TRBV27,CASRLGGENEQFF,TGTGCCAGCAGGCTAGGTGGGGAGAATGAGCAGTTCTTC
TRBJ2-7,.,few,TRBV28,CASSSRDNSYEQYF,TGTGCCAGCAGTTCCCGGGACAATTCCTACGAGCAGTACTTC
TRBJ1-1,TRBD1,.,TRBV29-1,CSVAPDRGRWGTEAFF,TGCAGCGTTGCCCCGGACAGGGGACGCTGGGGCACTGAAGCTTTCTTT
TRBJ1-6,TRBD1,.,TRBV4-2,CASSHDDRGLYSPLHF,TGTGCCAGCAGCCATGATGACAGGGGGCTGTATTCACCCCTCCACTTT
TRBJ2-7,TRBD2,few,TRBV28,CASRISGRTYEQYF,TGTGCCAGCAGAATTAGCGGGCGCACCTACGAGCAGTACTTC
TRBJ2-1,.,few,TRBV6-5,CASSYEDEQFF,TGTGCCAGCAGTTACGAAGATGAGCAGTTCTTC
TRBJ1-5,.,.,TRBV27,CASSLRAGFQPQHF,TGTGCCAGCAGTTTAAGGGCAGGGTTTCAGCCCCAGCATTTT
TRBJ2-2,.,.,TRBV4-2,CASSQGVGTGELFF,TGTGCCAGCAGCCAAGGTGTGGGCACCGGGGAGCTGTTTTTT
TRBJ1-1,TRBD1,.,TRBV5-5,CASSRQGEDTEAFF,TGTGCCAGCAGCCGACAGGGAGAGGACACTGAAGCTTTCTTT
TRBJ1-2,.,.,TRBV10-3,CAISVGGHGYTF,TGTGCCATCAGTGTGGGGGGACATGGCTACACCTTC
TRBJ2-1,TRBD2,once,TRBV10-3,CAISERTSGSFSEQFF,TGTGCCATCAGCGAGCGGACTAGCGGGAGCTTCAGTGAGCAGTTCTTC
TRBJ1-3,.,few,TRBV19,CASSTTADFQTSGNTIYF,TGTGCCAGTAGTACGACCGCCGACTTTCAAACCTCTGGAAACACCATATATTTT
TRBJ1-5,.,.,TRBV7-2,CASSLTGNSNQPQHF,TGTGCCAGCAGCTTAACAGGGAATAGCAATCAGCCCCAGCATTTT
TRBJ2-1,.,.,TRBV5-6,CASSLGTGKAYNEQFF,TGTGCCAGCAGCTTGGGGACGGGGAAAGCCTACAATGAGCAGTTCTTC
TRBJ1-2,.,few,TRBV6-1,CASREQVSYGYTF,TGTGCCAGCAGGGAACAGGTCTCCTATGGCTACACCTTC
TRBJ1-2,TRBD1,.,TRBV6-6,CASSRDRGPGYTF,TGTGCCAGCAGCCGGGACAGGGGGCCAGGCTACACCTTC
TRBJ1-2,TRBD1,.,TRBV2,CASRPGTGYGYTF,TGTGCCAGCAGGCCCGGGACAGGGTATGGCTACACCTTC
TRBJ1-4,.,many,TRBV6-1,CASGRAEKLFF,TGTGCCAGCGGTAGGGCTGAAAAACTGTTTTTT
TRBJ2-1,.,.,TRBV4-1,CASSQAFQRAHNEQFF,TGCGCCAGCAGCCAAGCATTCCAGCGGGCCCACAATGAGCAGTTCTTC
TRBJ2-7,TRBD2,few,TRBV2,CASMASGSYEQYF,TGTGCCAGCATGGCTAGCGGCTCCTACGAGCAGTACTTC
TRBJ2-5,.,.,TRBV11-2,CASSFSVGQETQYF,TGTGCCAGCAGCTTTAGTGTGGGGCAAGAGACCCAGTACTTC
TRBJ2-5,.,.,TRBV30,CAWSVAAMGTQYF,TGTGCCTGGAGTGTAGCGGCAATGGGGACCCAGTACTTC
TRBJ2-1,TRBD2,.,TRBV27,CATLSGNNEQFF,TGTGCCACCCTTAGCGGGAACAATGAGCAGTTCTTC
TRBJ1-6,.,.,TRBV6-5,CASSYRPDSPLHF,TGTGCCAGCAGTTACCGGCCAGATTCACCCCTCCACTTT
TRBJ2-5,.,.,TRBV7-6,CASSLAATGIQETQYF,TGTGCCAGCAGCTTAGCCGCCACGGGAATCCAAGAGACCCAGTACTTC
TRBJ1-1,TRBD1,.,TRBV18,CASSPRGQGAWNTEAFF,TGTGCCAGCTCACCGAGGGGACAGGGGGCCTGGAACACTGAAGCTTTCTTT
TRBJ2-1,TRBD2,.,TRBV13,CASSPRTSRHEQFF,TGTGCCAGCAGCCCCAGGACTAGTAGGCATGAGCAGTTCTTC
TRBJ2-1,.,.,TRBV20-1,CSARKYEQFF,TGCAGTGCTAGGAAGTATGAGCAGTTCTTC
TRBJ1-5,.,few,TRBV19,CASSRSYSNQPQHF,TGTGCCAGTAGCAGATCTTATAGCAATCAGCCCCAGCATTTT
TRBJ2-4,.,.,TRBV4-1,CASSQDTEEGNIQYF,TGCGCCAGCAGCCAAGATACAGAGGAGGGAAACATTCAGTACTTC
TRBJ1-5,.,.,TRBV7-8,CASSLAGQPQHF,TGTGCCAGCAGCTTAGCCGGTCAGCCCCAGCATTTT
TRBJ1-6,TRBD1,.,TRBV27,CASSLPTGNSPLHF,TGTGCCAGCAGTTTACCGACAGGGAATTCACCCCTCCACTTT
TRBJ2-5,.,.,TRBV2,CASSFPETQYF,TGTGCCAGCAGTTTTCCGGAGACCCAGTACTTC
TRBJ1-6,TRBD1,many,TRBV18,CASSLKTGINNSPLHF,TGTGCCAGCTCCCTAAAGACAGGGATAAATAATTCACCCCTCCACTTT
TRBJ1-5,.,.,TRBV6-1,CASKWGSNQPQHF,TGTGCCAGTAAGTGGGGGAGCAATCAGCCCCAGCATTTT